This TCR beta chain was found in a study of regulatory T cells in long-lasting Graves disease (dated by TCRdb to the early 2020s). Concerning the study at large: Persistent Graves' disease was defined as persistently positive TSH receptor autoantibodies together with antithyroid drug treatment for over 5 years. This study used TCR sequencing and RNA sequencing of peripheral blood to compare persistent Graves' disease patients against newly diagnosed Graves' disease patients. The study was conducted in China and was registered as a clinical trial. A total of about 35 samples underwent TCR sequencing, from 13 patients with persistent Graves' disease and 20 or so patients with newly diagnosed Graves' disease. Antithyroid drugs had been taken for approximately 9.5 years on average by persistent Graves' disease patients in the clinical cohort.

Study-level results and caveats: Because the primary lesion, thyroid tissue, could not be accessed, the study looked at peripheral blood alone. A larger number of public clonotypes was shared among persistent patients (around 3,000) than among newly diagnosed patients (over 850). Sequencing and analysis were restricted to the TCR beta chain. Persistent Graves' disease patients showed lower TCR Shannon entropy and fewer highly expanded clones than newly diagnosed patients, suggesting clonal expansion. As a limitation, the authors acknowledged that the small sample size may reduce accuracy. Preferential use of TRBV28, TRBJ1-2 and TRBJ2-5 was observed in persistent disease, whereas TRBV20-1 and TRBJ2-1 were favored in newly diagnosed disease.

The time point label, as the study defines it: persistent/refractory GD, antithyroid drugs over 5 years with positive TRAb. For both TCR sequencing and RNA sequencing, RNA was extracted from PBMCs using TRIzol. Graves' disease was diagnosed according to American Thyroid Association guidelines. Patients were recruited from an endocrinology department in Xi'an, China. Each patient gave approximately 8.8 milliliters of peripheral blood, collected in an EDTA anticoagulant tube. Ficoll Paque Plus density gradient separation was used to isolate PBMCs, and no further T cell sorting was performed. An Agilent 2100 Bioanalyzer and agarose gel were used to check RNA quality, and a NanoDrop 2000 was used to measure RNA concentration. Sequences MNHEY (CDR1) and SMNVEV (CDR2) are obtained from the germline V gene (reference sequence). The trim is 3 bases for V and 2 bases for J, with a gap of 14 bases between the germline ends. Counted from cysteine to phenylalanine, this CDR3 has 15 amino acids. Here the CDR3 DNA is all that survives: 45 bases in frame from base 1.

The method was multiplex PCR. Data came from an Illumina HiSeq 4000. To build TCR beta libraries, CDR3 regions were amplified by Arm-PCR using iRepertoire HTBI primers. PCR products were gel purified before sequencing. The study's own analysis went as follows. Across samples, about 64 TRBV and 13 to 15 TRBJ segments were identified and used for gene usage analysis of CDR3 amino acid clonotypes. COPE and FqMerger were used to merge the filtered high-quality paired reads into contigs. BLAST was used to align contigs to IMGT TRBV, TRBD and TRBJ reference genes, and CDR3 was defined according to IMGT. Clonotypes above 0.1% frequency were classified as highly expanded clones. Repertoire diversity was measured by Shannon entropy, and V-J evenness by the Gini coefficient. A clonotype found in more than one individual was treated as public. TCRdb reran the public reads through fastp at Q25 and MiXCR, keeping productive beta chains. Each CDR3 protein gets just one entry, which takes the most common genes and DNA from the rows behind it. These V and J calls derive from TCRdb rather than the authors' analysis. The sample data list 700,000 or so distinct CDR3 sequences, and approximately 29% of these were observed just once. The ten largest clones represent about 42% of the sample.

About this clonotype itself: The clone's antigen remains unknown. No qualities accompany the bases; no much larger clone lies one base away.

The sequencing used peripheral blood mononuclear cells (PBMCs), collected when the disease was refractory, from a patient treated with antithyroid drugs. This TCR came from a female donor with Graves disease. The rearrangement combines TRBV27 with TRBJ2-7; TRBD2 could be the D gene, as 5 bases match. The CDR3 protein: CASSFPGRETYEQYF. In nucleotides, the sequence is TGTGCCAGCAGTTTCCCCGGACGGGAAACCTACGAGCAGTACTTC.